Following are 5 T cell receptor beta chains from one sample sequenced in a study of metastatic and nonmetastatic thyroid tumors. TCRdb re-called the PCR reads via MiXCR. Of 15,000 to 20,000 clones listed, 27% are singletons. Until they underwent thyroid surgery, no patient had received any treatment. The sequencing sample was made of blood. All receptors come from a female donor with papillary thyroid cancer or a benign thyroid nodule (not recorded which). Some clones in this sample may be carry-over from other donors' samples.

There are many counts of this clone. J is TRBJ2-5 and V is TRBV5-4; D is undetermined. CDR3 size: 16 residues. V lost 0 bases, J lost 5 bases, and 17 bases lay in between. The germline CDR1 and CDR2 sequences are SGHNT and YYREEE (reference sequence). CDR3 nucleotides: TGTGCCAGCAGCTTGGATGGAAATACATTCCTTGAGACCCAGTACTTC. It codes for CASSLDGNTFLETQYF.

This clone was seen a few times. A much larger clone sits a single nucleotide away, making a read error possible. J is TRBJ2-5 and V is TRBV24-1, with a weak D call TRBD2 (5 bases). This CDR3 has 12 residues. V was shortened by 12 bases and J by 7 bases, with 17 bases between the two germline ends. Germline values: CDR1 KGHDR, CDR2 SFDVKD. The CDR3 is CAPPAEILTQYF. The CDR3 DNA sequence: TGTGCCCCCCCAGCGGAGATTTTGACCCAGTACTTC.

The CDR3 region is CASSSEGRYNSPLHF. In nucleotides, the CDR3 is TGTGCCAGCAGCTCCGAGGGACGGTATAATTCACCCCTCCACTTT. The rearrangement links TRBV7-3 to TRBJ1-6, with a weak D call TRBD1 (5 bases). Germline-derived CDR1 and CDR2 are SGHTA and FQGTGA. V was clipped by 4 bases and J by 4 bases, with 11 bases between them. The CDR3 has 15 amino acids.

This clone is classed as medium-sized (0.01 to 0.1%). The rearrangement uses TRBV6-1 and TRBJ1-4, with a tentative D call TRBD1 (6 bases). The germline V and J ends were trimmed by 5 bases and 7 bases, with 14 bases remaining between them. Germline lookup yields CDR1 MNHNS and CDR2 SASEGT. CDR3 length: 14 amino acids. CDR3 amino acids: CASSLQGWGEKLFF. The CDR3 nucleotides read TGTGCCAGCAGTTTGCAGGGGTGGGGTGAAAAACTGTTTTTT.

This clone was observed a few times. No conserved phenylalanine or tryptophan ends this CDR3, so it is likely a read error. The chain links TRBV19 to TRBJ2-2; perhaps TRBD1 as D (7 bases). This CDR3 is 14 amino acids long. Germline CDR1 LNHDA, CDR2 SQIVND (reference sequence). Trimming shortened V by 7 bases and J by 5 bases, and 14 bases separated the two germline ends. CDR3 DNA: TGTGCCAGTATTATCTCAGGGGGGACCGGGGAGCTGTTTCTT. Its protein is CASIISGGTGELFL.